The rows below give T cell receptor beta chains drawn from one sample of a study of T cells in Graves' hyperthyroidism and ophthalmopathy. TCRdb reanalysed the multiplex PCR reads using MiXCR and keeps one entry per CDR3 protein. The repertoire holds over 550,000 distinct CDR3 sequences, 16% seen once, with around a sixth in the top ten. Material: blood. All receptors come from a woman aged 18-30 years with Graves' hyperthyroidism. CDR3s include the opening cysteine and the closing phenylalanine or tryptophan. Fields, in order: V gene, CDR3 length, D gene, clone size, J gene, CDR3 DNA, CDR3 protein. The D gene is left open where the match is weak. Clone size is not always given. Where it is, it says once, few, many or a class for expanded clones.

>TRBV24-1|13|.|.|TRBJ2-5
TGTGCCACCAGTGATTTAGGGGGTGAGACCCAGTACTTC
CATSDLGGETQYF
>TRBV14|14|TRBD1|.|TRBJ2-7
TGTGCCAGCAGACCCGGGACAGGGAAGTCCGAGCAGTACTTC
CASRPGTGKSEQYF
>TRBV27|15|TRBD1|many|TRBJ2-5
TGTGCCAGCAGTTTATTCCCGACAGGGGGGCAGACCCAGTACTTC
CASSLFPTGGQTQYF
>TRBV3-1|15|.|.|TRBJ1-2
TGTGCCAGCAGCCCCGGGCAGGGCTGGAGCTATGGCTACACCTTC
CASSPGQGWSYGYTF
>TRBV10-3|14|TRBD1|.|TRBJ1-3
TGTGCCATCAGTGGGGACAGCTCTGGAAACACCATATATTTT
CAISGDSSGNTIYF
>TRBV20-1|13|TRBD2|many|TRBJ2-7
TGCAGTGCTAACCAGCGGGAGAGGCTCGAGCAGTACTTC
CSANQRERLEQYF
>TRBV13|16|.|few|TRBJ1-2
TGTGCCAGCAGCTTAGAACATTCTGGACGGACCTATGGCTACACCTTC
CASSLEHSGRTYGYTF
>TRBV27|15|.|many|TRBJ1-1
TGTGCCAGCAGTTCCTCCCCACACACGAACACTGAAGCTTTCTTT
CASSSSPHTNTEAFF
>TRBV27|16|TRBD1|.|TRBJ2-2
TGTGCCGGCAGCCGGGGACAGGGGAGGGTTGCCGGGGAGCTGTTTTTT
CAGSRGQGRVAGELFF
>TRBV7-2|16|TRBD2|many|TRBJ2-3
TGTGCCAGCAGCTTAATGACTAGCGGGGGCGCAGATACGCAGTATTTT
CASSLMTSGGADTQYF
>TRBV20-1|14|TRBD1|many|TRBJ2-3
TGCAGTGCTTACACAGGGGGGCCCGCAGATACGCAGTATTTT
CSAYTGGPADTQYF
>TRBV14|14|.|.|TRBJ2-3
TGTGCCAGCAGCCAAGACCTACCCAGTGGTACGCAGTATTTT
CASSQDLPSGTQYF
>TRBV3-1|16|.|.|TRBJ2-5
TGTGCCAGCAGCCATGAATCATGGCTAGTACAAGAGACCCAGTACTTC
CASSHESWLVQETQYF
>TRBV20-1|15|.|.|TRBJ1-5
TGCAGTGCTAGCAGAGACGCTGGGTGCAATCAGCCCCAGCATTTT
CSASRDAGCNQPQHF
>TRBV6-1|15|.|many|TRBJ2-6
TGTGCCAGCAGTGAACGCGGTGATGGGGCCAACGTCCTGACTTTC
CASSERGDGANVLTF
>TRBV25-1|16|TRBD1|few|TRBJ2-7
TGTGCCAGCAGTGAATGGTTGGGACAGGGGATCCACGAGCAGTACTTC
CASSEWLGQGIHEQYF
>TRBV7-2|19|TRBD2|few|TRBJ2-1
TGTGCCAGCAGCTTAAGGTCACTAGCGGGGCTAAGCTCCTACAATGAGCAGTTCTTC
CASSLRSLAGLSSYNEQFF
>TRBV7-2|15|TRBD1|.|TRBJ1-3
TGTGTCAGCAGCTGGGACAGGGGTGGTGGAAACACCATATATTTT
CVSSWDRGGGNTIYF
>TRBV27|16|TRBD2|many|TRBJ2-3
TGTGCCAGCAGCTACGGGCCCCGACTAGCCGCAGATACGCAGTATTTT
CASSYGPRLAADTQYF
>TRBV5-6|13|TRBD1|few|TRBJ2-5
TGTGCCAGCTTAGAGGGGGCGAAAGAGACCCAGTACTTC
CASLEGAKETQYF
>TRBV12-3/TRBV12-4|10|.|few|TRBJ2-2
TGTGCCGTCCAGGTGGGGGAGCTGTTTTTT
CAVQVGELFF
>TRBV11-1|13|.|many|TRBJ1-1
TGTGCCAGCAGCGCACGCTGGGACACTGAAGCTTTCTTT
CASSARWDTEAFF
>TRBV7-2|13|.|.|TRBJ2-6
TGTGCCAGCAGCTTGGGGGGAGTCAACGTCCTGACTTTC
CASSLGGVNVLTF
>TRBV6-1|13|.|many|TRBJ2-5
TGTGCCAGCAGGAGGGACCGGGGAGGGACCCAGTACTTC
CASRRDRGGTQYF
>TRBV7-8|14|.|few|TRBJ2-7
TGTGCCAGCAGCCCCGGGACCAATGGCTACGAGCAGTACTTC
CASSPGTNGYEQYF
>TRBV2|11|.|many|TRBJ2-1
TGTGCCAGCAGCGTTAGCATTGAGCAGTTCTTC
CASSVSIEQFF
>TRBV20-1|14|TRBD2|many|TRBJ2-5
TGCAGCCCTTCGACTAGCGGGACCACTGGGACCCAGTACTTC
CSPSTSGTTGTQYF
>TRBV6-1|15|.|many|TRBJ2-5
TGTGCCAGCAGTCCCCTCATCCGGGCCGGGGAGACCCAGTACTTC
CASSPLIRAGETQYF
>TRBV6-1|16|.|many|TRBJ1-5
TGTGCCAGCCTCCGCGCGACAGGACGGGGCAATCAGCCCCAGCATTTT
CASLRATGRGNQPQHF
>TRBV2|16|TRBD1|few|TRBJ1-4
TGTGCCAGCAGTGAAGAACGACAGGGCCCTAATGAAAAACTGTTTTTT
CASSEERQGPNEKLFF
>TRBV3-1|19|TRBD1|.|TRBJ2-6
TGTGCCAGCAGCCTGACAGGGGGCCCAATAGGAGCTGGGGCCAACGTCCTGACTTTC
CASSLTGGPIGAGANVLTF
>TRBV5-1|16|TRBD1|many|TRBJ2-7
TGCGCCAGCAGCTTGATTCTGGGACAGGGTGTCCACGAGCAGTACTTC
CASSLILGQGVHEQYF
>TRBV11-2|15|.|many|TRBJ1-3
TGTGCCAGCAGTCGCGGGGCTTGGACTGGAAACACCATATATTTT
CASSRGAWTGNTIYF
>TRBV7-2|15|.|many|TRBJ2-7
TGTGCCAGCAGCCCCTGGGACCCTGAATCCTACGAGCAGTACTTC
CASSPWDPESYEQYF
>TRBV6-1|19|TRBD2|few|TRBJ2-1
TGTGCCAGCAGCCTCCGACTGACTAGCAATTGGAGACCTAACAATGAGCAGTTCTTC
CASSLRLTSNWRPNNEQFF